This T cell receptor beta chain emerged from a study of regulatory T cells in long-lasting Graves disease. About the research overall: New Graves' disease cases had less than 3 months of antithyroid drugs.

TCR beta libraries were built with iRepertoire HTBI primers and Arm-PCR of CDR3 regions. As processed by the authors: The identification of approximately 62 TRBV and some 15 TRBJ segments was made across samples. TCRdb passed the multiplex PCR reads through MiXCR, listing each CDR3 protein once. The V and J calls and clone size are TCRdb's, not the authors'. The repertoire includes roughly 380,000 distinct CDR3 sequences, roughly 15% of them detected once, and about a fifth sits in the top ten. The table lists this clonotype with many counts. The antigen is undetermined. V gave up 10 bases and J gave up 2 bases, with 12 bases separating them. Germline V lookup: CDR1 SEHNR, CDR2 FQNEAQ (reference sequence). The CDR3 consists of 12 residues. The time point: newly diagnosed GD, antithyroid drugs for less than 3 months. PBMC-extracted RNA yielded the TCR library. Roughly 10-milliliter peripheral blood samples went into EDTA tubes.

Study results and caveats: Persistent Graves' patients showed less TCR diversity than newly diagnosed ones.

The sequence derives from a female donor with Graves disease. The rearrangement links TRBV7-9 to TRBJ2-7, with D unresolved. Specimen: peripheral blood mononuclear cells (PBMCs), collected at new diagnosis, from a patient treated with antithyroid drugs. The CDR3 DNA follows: TGTGCCACAGGAAGGACGACCTACGAGCAGTACTTC. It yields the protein CATGRTTYEQYF.